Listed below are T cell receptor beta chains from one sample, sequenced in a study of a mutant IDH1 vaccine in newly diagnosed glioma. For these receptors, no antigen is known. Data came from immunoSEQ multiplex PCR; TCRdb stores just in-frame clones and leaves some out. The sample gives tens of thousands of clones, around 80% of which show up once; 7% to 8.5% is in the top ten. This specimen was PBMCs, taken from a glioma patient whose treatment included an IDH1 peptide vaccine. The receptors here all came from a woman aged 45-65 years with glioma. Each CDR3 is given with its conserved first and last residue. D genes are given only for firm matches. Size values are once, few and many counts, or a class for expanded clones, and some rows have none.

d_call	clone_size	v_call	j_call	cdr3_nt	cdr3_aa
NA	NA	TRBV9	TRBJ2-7	TGTGCCAGCAGCCCCCTAGGATCAGGGAACGAGCAGTACTTC	CASSPLGSGNEQYF
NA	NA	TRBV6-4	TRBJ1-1	TGTGCCGGACTAAAACAGGGACACACTGAAGCTTTCTTT	CAGLKQGHTEAFF
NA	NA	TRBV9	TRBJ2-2	TGTGCCAGCAGCCCCGAGACCTTGAACACCGGGGAGCTGTTTTTT	CASSPETLNTGELFF
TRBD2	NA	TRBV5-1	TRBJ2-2	TGCGCCAGCAGCTTCCCTGGACTAGCCAGCACCGGGGAGCTGTTTTTT	CASSFPGLASTGELFF
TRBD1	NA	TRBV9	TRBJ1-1	TGTGCCAGCAGCACCGGACAGGGTTTGAACACTGAAGCTTTCTTT	CASSTGQGLNTEAFF
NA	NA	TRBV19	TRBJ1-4	TGTGCCAGTAAGGGGCAGGGGCGAGAATGGGGTAATGAAAAACTGTTTTTT	CASKGQGREWGNEKLFF
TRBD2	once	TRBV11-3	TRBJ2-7	TGTGCCAGCAGCGGGGGACTAGCGGGGGTTAGATACGAGCAGTACTTC	CASSGGLAGVRYEQYF
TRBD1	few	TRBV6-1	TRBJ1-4	TGTGCCAGCAGGCCAGGGGGCAGTCGGAGTGAAAAACTGTTTTTT	CASRPGGSRSEKLFF
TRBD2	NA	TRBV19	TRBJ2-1	TGTGCCAGTAGTATAATAGCGGGGGTGGGGAATGAGCAGTTCTTC	CASSIIAGVGNEQFF
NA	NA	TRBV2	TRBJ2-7	TGTGCCAGCAGCGAAGACACCTTCTCCTACGAGCAGTACTTC	CASSEDTFSYEQYF
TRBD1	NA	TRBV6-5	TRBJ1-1	TGTGCCAGCAGTTACGGGGACAGGCCCACTGAAGCTTTCTTT	CASSYGDRPTEAFF
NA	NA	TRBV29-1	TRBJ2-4	TGCAGCGTTGACAGCGGAGAAGCCAAAAACATTCAGTACTTC	CSVDSGEAKNIQYF
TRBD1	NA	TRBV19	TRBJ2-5	TGTGCCAGTAGTCTCGACAGGGGGGGGACCCAGTACTTC	CASSLDRGGTQYF
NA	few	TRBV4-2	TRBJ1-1	TGTGCCAGCAGCCAAGATGGCAGGGGCGCTTTCTTT	CASSQDGRGAFF
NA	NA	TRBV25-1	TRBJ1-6	TGTGCCAGCAGGTACGACTCCTATAATTCACCCCTCCACTTT	CASRYDSYNSPLHF
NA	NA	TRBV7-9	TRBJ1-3	TGTGCCAGCAGCCTTTCAGCCACCTCTGGAAACACCATATATTTT	CASSLSATSGNTIYF
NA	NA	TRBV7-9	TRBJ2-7	TGTGCCAGCAGCCGGGACCCATTGGTCTACGAGCAGTACTTC	CASSRDPLVYEQYF
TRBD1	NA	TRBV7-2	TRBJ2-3	TGTGCCAGCAGCTTAGCGGGACAGGGGGTCACAGATACGCAGTATTTT	CASSLAGQGVTDTQYF
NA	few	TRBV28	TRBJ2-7	TGTGCCAGCAGGGACAGTTACGAGCAGTACTTC	CASRDSYEQYF
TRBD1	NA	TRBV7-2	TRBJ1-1	TGTGCCAGCAGCTTCAGACAGGGGAACACTGAAGCTTTCTTT	CASSFRQGNTEAFF
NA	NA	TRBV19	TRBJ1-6	TGTGCCAGTAGTTTGCGGTTAGGGGGACAATCACCCCTCCACTTT	CASSLRLGGQSPLHF
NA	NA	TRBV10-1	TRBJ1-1	NA	CASSVGTGNVFF
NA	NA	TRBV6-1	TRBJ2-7	TGTGCCAGCAGTGAAGGGGGCTACGAGCAGTACTTC	CASSEGGYEQYF
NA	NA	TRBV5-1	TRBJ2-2	TGCGCCAGCAACAAAGGCGGCTCGAACACCGGGGAGCTGTTTTTT	CASNKGGSNTGELFF
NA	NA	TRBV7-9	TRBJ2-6	TGTGCCAGCAGCTACGACAGATCTGGGGCCAACGTCCTGACTTTC	CASSYDRSGANVLTF
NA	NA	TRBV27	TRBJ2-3	TGTGCCAGCAGTTTAGTAAAACGAGGGGATACGCAGTATTTT	CASSLVKRGDTQYF
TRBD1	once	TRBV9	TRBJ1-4	TGTGCCAGCAGCGTAGGGACAGGGGGTCTCGGTGCAACTAATGAAAAACTGTTTTTT	CASSVGTGGLGATNEKLFF
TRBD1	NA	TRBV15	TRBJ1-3	TGTGCCACCAGCAATCAGGACAGGGCAGGAAACACCATATATTTT	CATSNQDRAGNTIYF
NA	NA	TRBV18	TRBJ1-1	TGTGCCAGCTCACTAAGTCTTACTGAAGCTTTCTTT	CASSLSLTEAFF
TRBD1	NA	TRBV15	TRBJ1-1	TGTGCCACCAGCCCCGGGACAGGGACGAACACTGAAGCTTTCTTT	CATSPGTGTNTEAFF
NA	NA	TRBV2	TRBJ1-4	TGTGCCAGCAGCCAAGATGAAAAACTGTTTTTT	CASSQDEKLFF
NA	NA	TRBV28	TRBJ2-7	TGTGCCAGTGAATTGGGGGAGCAGTACTTC	CASELGEQYF
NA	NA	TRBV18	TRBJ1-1	TGTGCCAGCTCTCTAGGGACGGGGAACACTGAAGCTTTCTTT	CASSLGTGNTEAFF
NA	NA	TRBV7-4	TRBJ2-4	TGTGCCAGCAGCTTAGGCAAGCGCGAACCCAAAAACATTCAGTACTTC	CASSLGKREPKNIQYF
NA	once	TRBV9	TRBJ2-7	TGTGCCAGCAGCCCTAGCGTACAGGCCGTGCAGTACTTC	CASSPSVQAVQYF
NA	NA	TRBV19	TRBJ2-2	TGTGCCAGTAGTCCCCGAGCAGTACTGAACACCGGGGAGCTGTTTTTT	CASSPRAVLNTGELFF
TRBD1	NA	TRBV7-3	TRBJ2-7	TGTGCCAGTGGGGTTGACAGGGACTACGAGCAGTACTTC	CASGVDRDYEQYF
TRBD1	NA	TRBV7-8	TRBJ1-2	TGTGCCAGCAGCTCCTCGGGACAGCTTCACTATGGCTACACCTTC	CASSSSGQLHYGYTF
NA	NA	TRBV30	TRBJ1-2	TGTGCCTGGAGTGTAACGGGGGGCTACTATGGCTACACCTTC	CAWSVTGGYYGYTF
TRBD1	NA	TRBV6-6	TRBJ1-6	TGTGCCAGCAGCGAGGGGGCTACCTATAATTCACCCCTCCACTTT	CASSEGATYNSPLHF
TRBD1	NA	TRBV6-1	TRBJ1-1	TGTGCCAGCAGGGAAGGACAGGGGTCTGAAGCTTTCTTT	CASREGQGSEAFF
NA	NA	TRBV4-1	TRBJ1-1	TGCGCCAGCAGCCAAGATTCGGGGATGGGGATAGCTTTCTTT	CASSQDSGMGIAFF
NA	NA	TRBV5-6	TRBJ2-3	TGTGCCAGCAGCTTGGTGGGGGGGCGTACGGTGGGCACAGATACGCAGTATTTT	CASSLVGGRTVGTDTQYF
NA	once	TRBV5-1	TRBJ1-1	TGCGCCAGCAGCTTGGGAGGGGTTGAAGCTTTCTTT	CASSLGGVEAFF
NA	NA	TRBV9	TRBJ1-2	TGTGCCAGCAGCTCTCCCCCTTATGGCTACACCTTC	CASSSPPYGYTF
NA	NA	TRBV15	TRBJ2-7	TGTGCCACCAGCAGAGAAGCAGTAGCATCCTACGAGCAGTACTTC	CATSREAVASYEQYF
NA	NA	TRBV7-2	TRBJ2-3	TGTGCCAGCAGCTCAGCCAGGGGGCGCGTGGGGGGGGAAGTTGGTACGCAGTATTTT	CASSSARGRVGGEVGTQYF
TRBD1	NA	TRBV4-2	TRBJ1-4	TGTGCCAGCAGCCAAGACGGACCCGGACAGGGGGGTGAAAAACTGTTTTTT	CASSQDGPGQGGEKLFF
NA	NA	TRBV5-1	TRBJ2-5	TGCGCCAGCAGCTTGGCCGAGGGCAGAGGTGAGACCCAGTACTTC	CASSLAEGRGETQYF
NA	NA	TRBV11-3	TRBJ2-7	TGTGCCAGCAGCTTACTTCTGGGGGGAGGGGGTGAGCAGTACTTC	CASSLLLGGGGEQYF
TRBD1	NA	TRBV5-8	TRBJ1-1	TGTGCCAGCAACATACAGGGGGCCAACACTGAAGCTTTCTTT	CASNIQGANTEAFF
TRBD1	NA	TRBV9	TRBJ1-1	TGTGCCAGCAGCTCCCGAGATGGAGGACAGGACCGTGAAGCTTTCTTT	CASSSRDGGQDREAFF
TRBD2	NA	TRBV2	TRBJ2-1	TGTGCCAGCAGTGAATCGGGACTAACTTACAATGAGCAGTTCTTC	CASSESGLTYNEQFF
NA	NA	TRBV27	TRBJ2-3	TGTGCCAGCAGTACACTCACAGATACGCAGTATTTT	CASSTLTDTQYF
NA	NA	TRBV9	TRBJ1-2	TGTGCCAGCAGCGTAGAGGGTTCAACTAACTATGGCTACACCTTC	CASSVEGSTNYGYTF
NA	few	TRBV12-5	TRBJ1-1	TGTGCTAGTGGGACAGGTCTGAACACTGAAGCTTTCTTT	CASGTGLNTEAFF
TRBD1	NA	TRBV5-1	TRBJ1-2	TGCGCCAGCAGCTTGGAACAGGGGGATGGCTACACCTTC	CASSLEQGDGYTF
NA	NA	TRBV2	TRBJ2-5	TGTGCCAGCAGTTGGACGGGCGAGACCCAGTACTTC	CASSWTGETQYF
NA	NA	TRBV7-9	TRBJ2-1	TGTGCCAGCAGCTTAGGTATGGGAAACTCCTACAATGAGCAGTTCTTC	CASSLGMGNSYNEQFF
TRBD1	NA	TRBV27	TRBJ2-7	TGTGCCAGCAGTCGGACAGGGGGCATCTACGAGCAGTACTTT	CASSRTGGIYEQYF